A selection of T cell receptor beta chains follows, all from one sample in a study of Ad26.COV2.S vaccination and SARS-CoV-2 variants. Some clones are missing from TCRdb's copy, which holds only in-frame ones; the method was immunoSEQ multiplex PCR. This sample yields approximately 350,000 clones, of which around 90% are seen a single time; about 3% belongs to the top ten. The material was peripheral blood, obtained in a trial of Ad26.COV2.S vaccine versus placebo. The origin of the receptors is a person between 18 and 65 years old who received the Ad26.COV2.S COVID-19 vaccine or a placebo. CDR3s include the opening cysteine and the closing phenylalanine or tryptophan. D genes are given only for firm matches. A clone size is listed for some rows: how often the clone was seen (once, few, many), or a class if it is expanded.

TRBJ1-1 | - | - | 14 | TRBV15 | CATSRDPGNTEAFF | TGTGCCACCAGCAGAGATCCCGGGAACACTGAAGCTTTCTTT
TRBJ2-3 | TRBD1 | - | 15 | TRBV7-9 | CASSNRGGLTDTQYF | TGTGCCAGCAGCAATCGAGGGGGCCTAACAGATACGCAGTATTTT
TRBJ1-2 | TRBD1 | - | 14 | TRBV7-3 | CASSTGDLPSGYTF | TGTGCCAGCAGCACAGGGGACCTACCCTCTGGCTACACCTTC
TRBJ1-5 | - | - | 14 | TRBV19 | CASSIAPSNQPQHF | TGTGCCAGTAGTATAGCGCCTAGCAATCAGCCCCAGCATTTT
TRBJ2-7 | TRBD1 | - | 15 | TRBV30 | CAWSPLGQALREQYF | TGTGCCTGGAGCCCGCTCGGACAGGCCCTGCGGGAGCAGTACTTC
TRBJ2-7 | TRBD1 | - | 15 | TRBV4-1 | CASTNYDRVGNEQYF | TGCGCCAGCACCAACTATGACAGGGTGGGGAACGAGCAGTACTTC
TRBJ2-7 | - | - | 13 | TRBV7-8 | CASSSTGFHEQYF | TGTGCCAGCAGCTCGACAGGTTTCCACGAGCAGTACTTC
TRBJ1-2 | TRBD1 | once | 13 | TRBV19 | CASSYTGGYGYTF | TGTGCCAGTAGTTACACAGGGGGCTATGGCTACACCTTC
TRBJ2-7 | TRBD1 | once | 14 | TRBV9 | CASSGGTGTYEQYF | TGTGCCAGCAGCGGAGGGACAGGGACCTACGAGCAGTACTTC
TRBJ1-1 | - | - | 14 | TRBV7-9 | CASRKSDLNTEAFF | TGTGCCAGCAGGAAGTCAGACTTGAACACTGAAGCTTTCTTT
TRBJ2-1 | - | - | 14 | TRBV6-5 | CASSYPSSYNEQFF | TGTGCCAGCAGCTACCCGAGCTCCTACAATGAGCAGTTCTTC
TRBJ2-5 | TRBD2 | - | 14 | TRBV3-1/TRBV3-2 | CASSPGLEGGTQYF | TGTGCCAGCAGCCCGGGACTAGAAGGTGGGACCCAGTACTTC
TRBJ1-3 | - | - | 16 | TRBV4-2 | CASSQEDAAPGNTIYF | TGTGCCAGCAGCCAAGAAGACGCGGCCCCTGGAAACACCATATATTTT
TRBJ2-7 | TRBD1 | - | 14 | TRBV5-1 | CASSARDRGREQYF | TGCGCCAGCAGCGCCAGGGACAGGGGGCGGGAGCAGTACTTC
TRBJ1-5 | - | - | 19 | TRBV10-1 | CASRQRLLKGDPKQGPQHF | TGCGCCAGCAGACAGAGACTACTGAAGGGGGACCCCAAACAAGGGCCCCAGCATTTT
TRBJ1-6 | - | - | 15 | TRBV6-2/TRBV6-3 | CASSLEDSYNSPLHF | TGTGCCAGCAGTTTGGAGGACTCCTATAATTCACCCCTCCACTTT
TRBJ2-2 | - | once | 14 | TRBV6-6 | CASSYVAIAGELFF | TGTGCCAGCAGTTACGTGGCGATCGCCGGGGAGCTGTTTTTT
TRBJ2-1 | TRBD2 | once | 18 | TRBV4-1 | CASSQVESSGGLLSKQFF | TGCGCCAGCAGCCAAGTAGAGTCTAGCGGGGGCCTCTTATCAAAGCAGTTCTTC
TRBJ1-2 | TRBD1 | - | 13 | TRBV9 | CASSPGQGTGYTF | TGTGCCAGCAGCCCCGGACAGGGGACGGGCTACACCTTC
TRBJ2-1 | - | - | 13 | TRBV6-5 | CASSYASYNEQFF | TGTGCCAGCAGTTACGCCTCCTACAATGAGCAGTTCTTC
TRBJ2-7 | TRBD1 | few | 15 | TRBV9 | CASSQGAHNSYEQYF | TGTGCCAGCAGCCAGGGGGCTCATAACTCCTACGAGCAGTACTTC
TRBJ2-2 | - | - | 17 | TRBV4-1 | CASSQADSSANTGELFF | TGCGCCAGCAGCCAAGCAGACAGCTCCGCGAACACCGGGGAGCTGTTTTTT
TRBJ1-1 | - | - | 14 | TRBV2 | CASRTTGYRTEAFF | TGTGCCAGCAGGACTACAGGGTATAGAACTGAAGCTTTCTTT
TRBJ1-5 | - | once | 15 | TRBV4-1 | CASSQLQGPDQPQHF | TGCGCCAGCAGCCAACTACAGGGACCCGATCAGCCCCAGCATTTT
TRBJ1-1 | - | - | 13 | TRBV6-5 | CASSYGRLIRAFF | TGTGCCAGCAGTTACGGGCGGCTGATCCGAGCTTTCTTT
TRBJ2-1 | TRBD2 | once | 16 | TRBV28 | CASSLLAGEKSNEQFF | TGTGCCAGCAGTTTGCTAGCGGGGGAAAAAAGCAATGAGCAGTTCTTC
TRBJ2-5 | - | - | 20 | TRBV7-3 | CASSLTLKGTGDTPEGGQYF | TGTGCCAGCAGCTTAACGTTAAAGGGAACCGGGGACACGCCTGAGGGGGGCCAGTACTTC
TRBJ2-3 | TRBD2 | - | 17 | TRBV9 | CASSVVGRGGDTDTQYF | TGTGCCAGCAGCGTAGTAGGGCGGGGGGGCGACACAGATACGCAGTATTTT
TRBJ1-1 | - | - | 15 | TRBV7-3 | CASSLTGGGGTEAFF | TGTGCCAGCAGCTTAACTGGGGGAGGGGGCACTGAAGCTTTCTTT
TRBJ2-1 | TRBD2 | - | 18 | TRBV27 | CASTPKAPPRGAYNEQFF | TGTGCCAGCACCCCAAAAGCTCCACCACGGGGGGCCTACAATGAGCAGTTCTTC
TRBJ1-2 | - | - | 14 | TRBV7-9 | CASSLRLGGYGYTF | TGTGCCAGCAGCTTAAGGCTGGGGGGCTATGGCTACACCTTC
TRBJ1-4 | - | - | 11 | TRBV3-1/TRBV3-2 | CASSPGVELFF | TGTGCCAGCAGCCCGGGTGTGGAACTGTTTTTT
TRBJ2-2 | - | - | 16 | TRBV5-1 | CASTVVFGAQTGELFF | TGCGCCAGCACGGTAGTATTTGGGGCCCAAACAGGGGAGCTGTTTTTT
TRBJ1-5 | TRBD1 | few | 15 | TRBV30 | CACGQGAFGNQPQHF | TGTGCCTGCGGACAGGGGGCGTTCGGCAATCAGCCCCAGCATTTT
TRBJ2-5 | - | - | 13 | TRBV6-5 | CASTRAPQETQYF | TGTGCCAGCACCAGGGCGCCGCAAGAGACCCAGTACTTC
TRBJ1-6 | - | - | 18 | TRBV2 | CATDPPEGRRHYNSPLHF | TGTGCCACCGATCCCCCTGAGGGTAGGCGGCACTATAATTCACCCCTCCACTTT
TRBJ2-7 | - | - | 15 | TRBV3-1/TRBV3-2 | CASSQGIAFSYEQYF | TGTGCCAGCAGCCAAGGAATCGCCTTCTCCTACGAGCAGTACTTC
TRBJ2-7 | TRBD1 | once | 14 | TRBV7-6 | CASSSRTGPYEQYF | TGTGCCAGCAGCTCACGGACAGGTCCCTACGAGCAGTACTTC
TRBJ2-2 | - | - | 12 | TRBV4-3 | CASRAETGELFF | TGCGCCAGCAGAGCGGAAACCGGGGAGCTGTTTTTT
TRBJ1-4 | - | once | 17 | TRBV19 | CASSERVGEPGAEKLFF | TGTGCCAGTAGTGAGAGGGTGGGAGAACCAGGTGCCGAAAAACTGTTTTTT
TRBJ1-2 | - | - | 13 | TRBV4-1 | CASSDVTNYGYTF | TGCGCCAGCAGCGACGTTACTAACTATGGCTACACCTTC
TRBJ1-5 | - | once | 12 | TRBV12-3/TRBV12-4 | CASSQSNQPQHF | TGTGCCAGCAGTCAAAGCAATCAGCCCCAGCATTTT
TRBJ1-2 | - | - | 15 | TRBV15 | CATSRDYSAYYGYTF | TGTGCCACCAGCAGAGATTATAGTGCGTATTATGGCTACACCTTC
TRBJ1-3 | - | few | 13 | TRBV6-5 | CASSAFSGNTIYF | TGTGCCAGCTCAGCTTTCTCTGGAAACACCATATATTTT
TRBJ2-7 | - | - | 14 | TRBV5-1 | CASSLNSASYEQYF | TGCGCCAGCAGCTTGAATTCTGCCTCCTACGAGCAGTACTTC
TRBJ1-6 | TRBD1 | - | 16 | TRBV10-3 | CAISESKGAENSPLHF | TGTGCCATCAGTGAGTCGAAGGGGGCAGAGAATTCACCCCTCCACTTT